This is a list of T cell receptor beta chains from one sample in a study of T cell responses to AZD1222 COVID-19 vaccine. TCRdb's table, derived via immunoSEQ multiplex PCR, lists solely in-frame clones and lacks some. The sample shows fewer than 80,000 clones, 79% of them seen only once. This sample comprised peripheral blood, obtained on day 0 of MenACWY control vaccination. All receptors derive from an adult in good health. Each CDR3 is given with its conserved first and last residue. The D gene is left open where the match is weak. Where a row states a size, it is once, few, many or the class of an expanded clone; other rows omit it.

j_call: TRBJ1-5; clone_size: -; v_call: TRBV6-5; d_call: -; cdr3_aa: CASNGQLNQPQHF; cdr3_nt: TGTGCCAGCAATGGACAGCTCAATCAGCCCCAGCATTTT
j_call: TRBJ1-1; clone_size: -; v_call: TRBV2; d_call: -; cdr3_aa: CASSEGTEAFF; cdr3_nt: TGTGCCAGCAGTGAGGGGACTGAAGCTTTCTTT
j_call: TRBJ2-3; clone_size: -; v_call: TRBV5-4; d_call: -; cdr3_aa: CASSFVGIGTDTQYF; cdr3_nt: TGTGCCAGCAGCTTTGTGGGAATAGGCACAGATACGCAGTATTTT
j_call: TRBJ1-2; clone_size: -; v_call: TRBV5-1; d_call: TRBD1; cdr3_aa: CASRRWDRDSGYTF; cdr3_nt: TGCGCCAGCAGGAGGTGGGACAGGGATAGTGGCTACACCTTC
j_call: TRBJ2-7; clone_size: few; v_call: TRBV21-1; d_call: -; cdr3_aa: CASKGTGTNEQYF; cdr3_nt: TGTGCCAGCAAGGGGACAGGGACAAACGAGCAGTACTTC
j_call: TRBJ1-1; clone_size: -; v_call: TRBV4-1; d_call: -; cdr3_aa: CASSQEPGNTEAFF; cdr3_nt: TGCGCCAGCAGCCAAGAGCCGGGTAACACTGAAGCTTTCTTT
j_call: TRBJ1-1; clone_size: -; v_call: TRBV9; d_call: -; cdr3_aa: CASSAGPNANTEAFF; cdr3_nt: TGTGCCAGCAGCGCGGGGCCTAATGCGAACACTGAAGCTTTCTTT
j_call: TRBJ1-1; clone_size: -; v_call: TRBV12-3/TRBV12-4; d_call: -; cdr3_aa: CASRRSVNTEAFF; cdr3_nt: TGTGCCAGCAGGCGCAGCGTGAACACTGAAGCTTTCTTT
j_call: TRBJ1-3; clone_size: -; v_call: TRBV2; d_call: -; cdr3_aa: CASKRGAGNTIYF; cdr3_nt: TGTGCCAGCAAGAGGGGAGCCGGAAACACCATATATTTT
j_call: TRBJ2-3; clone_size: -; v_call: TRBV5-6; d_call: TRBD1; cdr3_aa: CASSLPGQGLDTQYF; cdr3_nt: TGTGCCAGCAGCTTACCGGGACAGGGACTAGATACGCAGTATTTT
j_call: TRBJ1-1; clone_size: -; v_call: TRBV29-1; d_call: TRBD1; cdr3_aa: CSVADRVKWGVSEAFF; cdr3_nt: TGCAGCGTTGCAGACAGGGTTAAATGGGGGGTCTCTGAAGCTTTCTTT
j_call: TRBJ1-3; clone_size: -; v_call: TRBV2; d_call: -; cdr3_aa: CASSETGLSGNTIYF; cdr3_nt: TGTGCCAGCAGTGAAACAGGGTTGTCTGGAAACACCATATATTTT
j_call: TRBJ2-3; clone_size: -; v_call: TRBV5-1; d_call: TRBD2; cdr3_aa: CASSAGVGTDTQYF; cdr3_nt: TGCGCCAGCAGCGCGGGGGTTGGCACAGATACGCAGTATTTT
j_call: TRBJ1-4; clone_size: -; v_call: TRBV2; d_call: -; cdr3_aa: CASSEADEKLFF; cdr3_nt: TGTGCCAGCAGTGAAGCGGATGAAAAACTGTTTTTT
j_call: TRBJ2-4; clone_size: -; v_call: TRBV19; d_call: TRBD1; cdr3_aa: CASSTSGTGDTIQYF; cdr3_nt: TGTGCCAGTAGTACCTCCGGGACAGGGGACACCATTCAGTACTTC
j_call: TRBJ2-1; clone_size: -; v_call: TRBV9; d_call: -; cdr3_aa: CASSVATLGRNEQFF; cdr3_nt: TGTGCCAGCAGCGTAGCCACCCTTGGGCGGAATGAGCAGTTCTTC
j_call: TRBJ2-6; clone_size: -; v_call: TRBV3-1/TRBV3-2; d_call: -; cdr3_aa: CASSSYTGRAGANVLTF; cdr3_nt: TGTGCCAGCAGCTCGTATACAGGTCGCGCTGGGGCCAACGTCCTGACTTTC
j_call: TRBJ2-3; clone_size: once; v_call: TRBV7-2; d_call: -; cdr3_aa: CASSVSTDTQYF; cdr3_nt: TGTGCCAGCAGCGTTAGCACAGATACGCAGTATTTT
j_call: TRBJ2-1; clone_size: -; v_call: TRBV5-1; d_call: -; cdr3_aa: CASSKGGADNEQFF; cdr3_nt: TGCGCCAGCAGTAAGGGTGGCGCCGACAATGAGCAGTTCTTC
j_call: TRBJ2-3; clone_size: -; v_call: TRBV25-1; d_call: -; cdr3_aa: CASSGGGVGADTQYF; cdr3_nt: TGTGCCAGCAGTGGAGGGGGGGTCGGGGCAGATACGCAGTATTTT
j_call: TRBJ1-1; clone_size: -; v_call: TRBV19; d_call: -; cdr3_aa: CASSIDRGTEAFF; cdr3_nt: TGTGCCAGTAGTATAGATCGGGGGACTGAAGCTTTCTTT
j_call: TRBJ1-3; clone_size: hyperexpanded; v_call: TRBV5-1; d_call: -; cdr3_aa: CASSPDSQSSGNTIYF; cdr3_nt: TGCGCCAGCAGCCCCGACAGTCAGAGCTCTGGAAACACCATATATTTT
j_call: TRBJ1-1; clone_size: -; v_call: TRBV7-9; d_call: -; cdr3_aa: CASSWTGTEAFF; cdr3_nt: TGTGCCAGCAGCTGGACCGGAACTGAAGCTTTCTTT
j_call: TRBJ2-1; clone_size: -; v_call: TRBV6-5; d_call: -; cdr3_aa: CASTQTRAGEQFF; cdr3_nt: TGTGCCAGCACCCAAACTAGGGCGGGTGAGCAGTTCTTC
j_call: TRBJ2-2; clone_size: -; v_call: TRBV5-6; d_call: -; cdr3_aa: CASSLTPPGTGELFF; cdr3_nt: TGTGCCAGCAGCTTAACCCCCCCAGGGACCGGGGAGCTGTTTTTT
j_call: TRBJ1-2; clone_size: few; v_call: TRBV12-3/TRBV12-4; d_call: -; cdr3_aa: CASRYLDGYTF; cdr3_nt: TGTGCCAGCCGGTACCTGGACGGCTACACCTTC
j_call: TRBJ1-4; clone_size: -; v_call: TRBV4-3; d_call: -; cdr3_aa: CASSQDTRLEKLFF; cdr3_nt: TGCGCCAGCAGCCAAGATACGAGGCTGGAAAAACTGTTTTTT
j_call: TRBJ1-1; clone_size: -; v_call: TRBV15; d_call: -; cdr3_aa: CATSRVAGGTTEAFF; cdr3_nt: TGTGCCACCAGCAGAGTGGCGGGCGGAACCACTGAAGCTTTCTTT
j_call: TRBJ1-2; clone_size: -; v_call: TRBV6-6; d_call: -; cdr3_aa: CASNTLLGTGGYTF; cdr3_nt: TGTGCCAGCAACACCCTTCTGGGGACCGGTGGCTACACCTTC
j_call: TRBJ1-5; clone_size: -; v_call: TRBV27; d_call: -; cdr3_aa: CASSPQGSNQPQHF; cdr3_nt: TGTGCCAGCAGTCCACAGGGAAGCAATCAGCCCCAGCATTTT
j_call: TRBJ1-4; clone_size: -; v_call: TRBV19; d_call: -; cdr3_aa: CASSTSSGKLFF; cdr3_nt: TGTGCCAGTAGTACTTCGAGCGGAAAACTGTTTTTT
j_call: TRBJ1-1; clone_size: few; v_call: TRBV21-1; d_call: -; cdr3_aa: CASSQRTGGMNTEAFF; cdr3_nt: TGTGCCAGCAGCCAAAGGACAGGGGGCATGAACACTGAAGCTTTCTTT
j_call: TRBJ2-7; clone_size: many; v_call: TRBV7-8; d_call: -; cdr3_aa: CASSLELTVYEQYF; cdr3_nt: TGTGCCAGCAGCTTAGAACTAACTGTCTACGAGCAGTACTTC
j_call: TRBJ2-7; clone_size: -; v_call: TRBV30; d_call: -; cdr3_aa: CAWSIGGGSYEQYF; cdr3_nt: TGTGCCTGGAGCATCGGGGGCGGGAGTTACGAGCAGTACTTC
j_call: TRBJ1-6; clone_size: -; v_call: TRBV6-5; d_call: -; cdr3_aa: CASSLDGSSPLHF; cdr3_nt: TGTGCCAGCAGCCTCGACGGCTCCTCACCCCTCCACTTT
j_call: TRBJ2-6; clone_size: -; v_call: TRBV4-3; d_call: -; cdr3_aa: CASSQGGRGANVLTF; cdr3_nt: TGCGCCAGCAGCCAAGGAGGGCGCGGGGCCAACGTCCTGACTTTC
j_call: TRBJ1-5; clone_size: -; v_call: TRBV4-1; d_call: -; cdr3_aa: CASSQEFNQPQHF; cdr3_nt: TGCGCCAGCAGCCAAGAATTCAATCAGCCCCAGCATTTT
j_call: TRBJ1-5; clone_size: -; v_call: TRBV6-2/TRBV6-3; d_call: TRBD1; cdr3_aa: CASSPYRGLSNQPQHF; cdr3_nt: TGTGCCAGCAGCCCTTACAGGGGGCTCAGCAATCAGCCCCAGCATTTT
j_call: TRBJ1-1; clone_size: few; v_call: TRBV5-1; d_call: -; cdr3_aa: CASSWSPGPTSGTEAFF; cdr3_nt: TGCGCCAGCAGCTGGTCTCCGGGACCCACTTCGGGAACTGAAGCTTTCTTT
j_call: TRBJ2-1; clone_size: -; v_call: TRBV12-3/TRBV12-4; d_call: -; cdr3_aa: CASSWTANNEQFF; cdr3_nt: TGTGCCAGCAGTTGGACGGCTAACAATGAGCAGTTCTTC
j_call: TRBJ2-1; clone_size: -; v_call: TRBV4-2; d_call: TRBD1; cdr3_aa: CASSQDPRGTGLGNEQFF; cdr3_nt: TGTGCCAGCAGCCAAGACCCGAGAGGGACAGGGTTGGGCAATGAGCAGTTCTTC
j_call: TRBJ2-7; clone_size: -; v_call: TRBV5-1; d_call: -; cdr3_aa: CASSLSGKSSYEQYF; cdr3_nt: TGCGCCAGCAGCCTGAGTGGAAAGAGCTCCTACGAGCAGTACTTC
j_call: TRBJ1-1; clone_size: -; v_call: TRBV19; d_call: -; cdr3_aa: CASSIPRGNGAFF; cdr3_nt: TGTGCCAGTAGTATCCCCAGGGGTAACGGGGCTTTCTTT
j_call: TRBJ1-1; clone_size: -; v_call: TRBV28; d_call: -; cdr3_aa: CASSFSLGTEAFF; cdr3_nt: TGTGCCAGCAGTTTTTCCTTGGGCACTGAAGCTTTCTTT
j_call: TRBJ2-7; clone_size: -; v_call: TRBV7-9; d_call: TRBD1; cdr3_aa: CASSGTGGPYEQYF; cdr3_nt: TGTGCCAGCAGCGGGACAGGGGGCCCTTACGAGCAGTACTTC
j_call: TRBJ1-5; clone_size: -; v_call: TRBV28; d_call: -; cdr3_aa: CASRETGNQPQHF; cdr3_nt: TGTGCCAGCAGGGAAACGGGGAATCAGCCCCAGCATTTT
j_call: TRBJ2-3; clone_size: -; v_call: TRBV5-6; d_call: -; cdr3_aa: CASSLSVTDTQYF; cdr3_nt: TGTGCCAGCAGCTTAAGCGTAACAGATACGCAGTATTTT
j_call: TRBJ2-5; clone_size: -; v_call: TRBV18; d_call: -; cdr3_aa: CASSPGAGRTQYF; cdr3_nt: TGTGCCAGCTCACCAGGGGCGGGGCGGACCCAGTACTTC
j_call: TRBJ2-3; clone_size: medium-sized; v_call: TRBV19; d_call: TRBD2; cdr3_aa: CATASLGLTSLTSTDTQYF; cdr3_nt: TGTGCCACCGCGTCTTTGGGACTAACCTCTTTAACGAGCACAGATACGCAGTATTTT
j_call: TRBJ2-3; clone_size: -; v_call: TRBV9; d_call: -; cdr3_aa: CASSAGRGTDTQYF; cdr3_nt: TGTGCCAGCAGCGCCGGAAGGGGCACAGATACGCAGTATTTT
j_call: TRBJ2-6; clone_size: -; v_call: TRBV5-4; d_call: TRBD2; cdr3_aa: CASTPQGGASGANVLTF; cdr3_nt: TGTGCCAGCACACCCCAGGGAGGGGCCTCTGGGGCCAACGTCCTGACTTTC
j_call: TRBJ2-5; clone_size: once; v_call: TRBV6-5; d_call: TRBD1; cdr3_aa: CASSPGQGNPETQYF; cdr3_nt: TGTGCCAGCAGTCCGGGACAGGGGAATCCAGAGACCCAGTACTTC
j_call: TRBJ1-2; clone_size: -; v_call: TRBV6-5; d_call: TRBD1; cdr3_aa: CASRGQGTEGYTF; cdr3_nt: TGTGCCAGCAGGGGACAGGGGACTGAGGGCTACACCTTC
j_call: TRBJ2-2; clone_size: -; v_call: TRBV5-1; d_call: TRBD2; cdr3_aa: CASSLVAGGRTGELFF; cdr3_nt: TGCGCCAGCAGCTTGGTAGCGGGAGGGCGAACCGGGGAGCTGTTTTTT
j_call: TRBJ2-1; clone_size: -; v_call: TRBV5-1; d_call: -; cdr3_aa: CASSPQSPDEQFF; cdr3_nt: TGCGCCAGCAGCCCGCAATCCCCCGATGAGCAGTTCTTC
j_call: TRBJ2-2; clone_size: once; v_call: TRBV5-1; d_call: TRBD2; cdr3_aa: CASSLRGGNFKRELFF; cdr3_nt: TGCGCCAGCAGCCTGCGGGGGGGCAATTTTAAGAGGGAGCTGTTTTTT
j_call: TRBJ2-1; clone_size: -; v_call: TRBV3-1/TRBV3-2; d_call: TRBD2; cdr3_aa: CASSQVSSGRNEQFF; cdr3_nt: TGTGCCAGCAGCCAAGTGTCTAGCGGGAGAAATGAGCAGTTCTTC
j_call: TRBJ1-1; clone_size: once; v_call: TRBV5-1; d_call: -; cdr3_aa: CASSLALGDSNTEAFF; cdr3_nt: TGCGCCAGCAGCTTGGCCCTGGGGGACTCGAACACTGAAGCTTTCTTT
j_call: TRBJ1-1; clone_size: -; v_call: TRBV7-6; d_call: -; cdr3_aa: CASSPHASTGPNTEAFF; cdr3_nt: TGTGCCAGCAGCCCCCATGCGTCGACAGGCCCGAACACTGAAGCTTTCTTT
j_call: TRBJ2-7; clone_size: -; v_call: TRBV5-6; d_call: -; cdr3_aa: CASSLVGPYEQYF; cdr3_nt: TGTGCCAGCAGCTTGGTAGGGCCCTACGAGCAGTACTTC